This passage covers 10 T cell receptor beta chains from one sample sequenced in a study of cytomegalovirus exposure and HLA in healthy donors (dated by TCRdb to about 2017). The library was generated by the immunoSEQ multiplex PCR assay. A mixture of 60 forward primers for TCR Vbeta segments and 13 reverse primers for TCR Jbeta segments was used in the multiplex PCR. Drawn from immuneACCESS, this table holds only the in-frame rearrangements with V and J called that TCRdb kept. Clones are partly lost; checked studies trace under half to an unresolved V gene and leave the rest unexplained. The sample data list tens of thousands of clones, and more than 65% of these were observed just once. The ten biggest clones cover roughly 3% of the sample. Sample: PBMCs. These receptors came from a young woman in good health and CMV-seronegative.

This clone was counted a few times. V and J are TRBV4-1 and TRBJ2-7; D possibly corresponds to TRBD2 (6 bases). Germline CDR1 reads MGHRA; CDR2 reads YSYEKL. Trimming cost V 1 base and J 7 bases, with 11 bases left between them. The CDR3 contains 13 residues. The CDR3 protein is CASSQVVAEEQYF. CDR3 sequence (DNA): TGCGCCAGCAGCCAAGTGGTAGCGGAAGAGCAGTACTTC.

This chain links TRBV28 with TRBJ1-3; D unclear. Trimming cost V 2 bases and J 4 bases, with 9 bases left between them. This CDR3 is 14 amino acids long. From germline, CDR1 is MDHEN and CDR2 SYDVKM. CDR3 in DNA: TGTGCCAGCAGTTTAGGGAGCTTGGGAAACACCATATATTTT. The encoded protein is CASSLGSLGNTIYF.

The rearrangement links TRBV19 to TRBJ2-1, with a possible D match to TRBD2 (6 bases). Germline assignment: CDR1 LNHDA and CDR2 SQIVND (reference sequence). V lost 1 base, J lost 4 bases, and 26 bases lay in between. This CDR3 has 20 residues. CDR3 DNA: TGTGCCAGTAGTATAGGGCGGGCAGGAAATTTAAGGGGACTTTACAATGAGCAGTTCTTC. This codes for CASSIGRAGNLRGLYNEQFF.

V gene TRBV7-9 combines with J gene TRBJ1-1; a possible D gene is TRBD1 (5 bases). The CDR3 loop spans 15 amino acids. With 4 bases removed from V and 5 bases from J, the gap between germline ends came to 17 bases. Germline V gene data show CDR1 as SEHNR and CDR2 as FQNEAQ (reference sequence). This CDR3 reads CASSSGRGVETEAFF. The CDR3 DNA reads TGTGCCAGCAGCTCCGGACGGGGGGTGGAGACTGAAGCTTTCTTT.

The rearrangement uses TRBV7-8 and TRBJ2-1, with D possibly matching TRBD2 (7 bases). The CDR3 is 17 residues long. Germline CDR1 reads SGHVS; CDR2 reads FQNEAQ. The V end was cut by 4 bases, the J end by 9 bases, with 25 bases between. CDR3 DNA: TGTGCCAGCAGCTCCGCCGCCAGGACTAGGGGGTGGGCTGAGCAGTTCTTC. Protein sequence: CASSSAARTRGWAEQFF.

This chain connects TRBV6-1 to TRBJ2-2; D is uncertain. V shed 6 bases and J shed 5 bases, with 13 bases lying between them. This CDR3 region has 14 residues. Germline CDR1 MNHNS, CDR2 SASEGT. The DNA for the CDR3 is TGTGCCAGCAGGAAAAGCGTCGAGACCGGGGAGCTGTTTTTT. It specifies CASRKSVETGELFF.

The V gene is TRBV6-5, the J gene TRBJ2-7, with TRBD1 matching 12 bases. The CDR3 has 15 amino acids. CDR1 MNHEY and CDR2 SVGAGI come from the germline V gene. With 6 bases clipped from V and 4 bases from J, the junction kept 7 bases outside the gene matches. CDR3: CASSPGQGAKYEQYF. The CDR3, as DNA: TGTGCCAGCAGCCCGGGACAGGGGGCGAAATACGAGCAGTACTTC.

This clone was counted a single time. The CDR3 DNA is TGCGCCAGCAGCTTGGGAGGGACAGGGGGCCACGAGCAGTACTTC. Amino acid sequence: CASSLGGTGGHEQYF. J is TRBJ2-5 and V is TRBV5-1; 12 nucleotides line up with TRBD1. The last part of the DNA fits TRBJ2-7 better; the J call may be wrong. The germline V gene encodes CDR1 SGHRS and CDR2 YFSETQ. This CDR3 has 15 residues.

This clone was counted between two and nine times. The chain carries TRBV6-4 and TRBJ2-6; D is uncertain. Deletions cut 3 bases from V and 0 bases from J, with 9 bases between. CDR1 MRHNA and CDR2 SNTAGT come from the germline V gene. CDR3 length: 16 amino acids. CDR3 coding DNA: TGTGCCAGCAGTGATTCGGGTTCCTCTGGGGCCAACGTCCTGACTTTC. As protein: CASSDSGSSGANVLTF.

CDR3 in amino acids: CASSGDTYEQYF. Written as DNA, the CDR3 is TGTGCCAGCAGTGGGGACACCTACGAGCAGTACTTC. The chain is built from TRBV25-1 and TRBJ2-7, with D possibly matching TRBD1 (6 bases). The CDR3 is 12 amino acids. Germline assignment: CDR1 MGHDK and CDR2 SYGVNS. Trimming removed 4 bases at V and 2 bases at J, with 6 bases between.